The TCR beta chain under discussion was sequenced for a study of cytomegalovirus exposure and HLA in healthy donors. Across the study: Clustering assigned around 77% of the approximately 400 genotyped donors to the Caucasian-associated ancestry cluster. General study findings and limits: Immune exposure information comprised only CMV serostatus.

PCR involved 60 Vbeta and 13 Jbeta primers. Method: immunoSEQ multiplex PCR; TCRdb's copy keeps in-frame clones and lacks some. Of about 160,000 clones detected, roughly three quarters appear once; the ten largest clones hold around 7%. Germline V gene data show CDR1 as SGHRS and CDR2 as YFSETQ. V was pared by 2 bases and J by 1 base, with 2 bases of the junction left unmatched. The CDR3 is 15 residues long. This clone was detected only a few times. Its cognate antigen is unknown. The sample was PBMCs. The gene calls are TRBV5-1 and TRBJ2-2; 7 bases align to TRBD1. This clonotype originated in a man aged 40-49 years in good health and CMV-seropositive. The CDR3 protein is CASSLRDRNTGELFF. For the CDR3, the DNA is TGCGCCAGCAGCTTACGGGACAGGAACACCGGGGAGCTGTTTTTT. Supplemented by reference TRBV5-1 and TRBJ2-2, the full variable domain reads KAGVTQTPRYLIKTRGQQVTLSCSPISGHRSVSWYQQTPGQGLQFLFEYFSETQRNKGNFPGRFSGRQFSNSRSEMNVSTLELGDSALYLCASSLRDRNTGELFFGEGSRLTVL.